This T cell receptor beta chain originates from a study of tumor-infiltrating lymphocytes in primary liver carcinoma. Between the trimmed V and J ends, which lost 6 bases and 2 bases, there was a span of 14 bases. Germline V gene lookup returns CDR1 MNHNS and CDR2 SASEGT. This CDR3 region has 15 residues. Researchers generated TCR beta cDNA from roughly 520 ng of total RNA, relying on a constant-region primer. TCR beta libraries came from three nested multiplex PCR rounds using slightly modified ARM-PCR. The first two PCR rounds used TRBV1-TRBV30 forward primers with a C-beta reverse primer, around 10 cycles each. One entry per CDR3 protein results from TCRdb running MiXCR on the multiplex PCR reads. Here the sample spans a few hundred thousand distinct CDR3 sequences, 58% being singletons. The authors took blood RNA from unsorted whole blood and also extracted germline DNA.

This rearrangement joins TRBV6-1 to TRBJ2-1; perhaps TRBD2 as D (5 bases). Input material: peripheral blood. This TCR derives from a woman in her thirties with primary liver carcinoma and hepatitis B virus infection. The chain's CDR3 is CASRISESPYNEQFF. The CDR3 bases are TGTGCCAGCAGAATTAGCGAGAGCCCCTACAATGAGCAGTTCTTC.